This T cell receptor (beta chain) was obtained from a study of T cell changes during pregnancy in multiple sclerosis. Sequenced by immunoSEQ multiplex PCR; TCRdb stores in-frame clones only, minus some. The sample has more than 35,000 clones; around nine tenths are singletons. V was pared by 0 bases and J by 1 base, with 11 bases between. Germline CDR1 MNHEY, CDR2 SVGAGI. The CDR3 has 16 residues. The sequence derives from a female donor in good health, enrolled as a control in a pregnancy study. The chain joins TRBV6-5 to TRBJ2-3, with D possibly matching TRBD1 (6 bases). Sample: CD4+ T cells from peripheral blood mononuclear cells, taken in the first trimester of pregnancy. CDR3 residues: CASSYSEAGGTDTQYF. CDR3 in DNA: TGTGCCAGCAGTTACTCGGAGGCAGGGGGCACAGATACGCAGTATTTT.